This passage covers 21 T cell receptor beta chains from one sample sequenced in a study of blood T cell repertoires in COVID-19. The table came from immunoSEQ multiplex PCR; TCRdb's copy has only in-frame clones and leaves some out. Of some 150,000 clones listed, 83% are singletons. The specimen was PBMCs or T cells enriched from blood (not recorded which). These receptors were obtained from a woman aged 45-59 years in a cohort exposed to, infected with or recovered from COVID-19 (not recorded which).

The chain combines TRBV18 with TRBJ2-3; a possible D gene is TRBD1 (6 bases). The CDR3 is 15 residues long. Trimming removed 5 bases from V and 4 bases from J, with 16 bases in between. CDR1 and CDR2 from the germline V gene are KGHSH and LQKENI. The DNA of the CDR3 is TGTGCCAGCTCATCGATGCAGGGGACCGCAGATACGCAGTATTTT. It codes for CASSSMQGTADTQYF. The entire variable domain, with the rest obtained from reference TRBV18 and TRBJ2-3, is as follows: NAGVMQNPRHLVRRRGQEARLRCSPMKGHSHVYWYRQLPEEGLKFMVYLQKENIIDESGMPKERFSAEFPKEGPSILRIQQVVRGDSAAYFCASSSMQGTADTQYFGPGTRLTVL.

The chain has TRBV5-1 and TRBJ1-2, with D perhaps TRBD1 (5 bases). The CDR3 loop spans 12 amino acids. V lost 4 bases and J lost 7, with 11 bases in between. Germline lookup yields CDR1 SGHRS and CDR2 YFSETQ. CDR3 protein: CASSDDSLGYTF. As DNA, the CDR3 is TGCGCCAGCAGCGACGACAGTCTTGGCTACACCTTC.

The CDR3 DNA reads as TGTGCCAGCAGCTCCCGAGATTATCTTTCGACTAGCGGGAAGATCTACGAGCAGTACTTC. Translation: CASSSRDYLSTSGKIYEQYF. The chain employs TRBV13 and TRBJ2-7; 11 positions agree with TRBD2. There are 20 residues in the CDR3. V dropped 4 bases and J dropped 3; count of bases not matched to a gene: 20. Germline V CDR1 and CDR2: PRHDT, FYEKMQ (reference sequence).

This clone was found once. The CDR3 region has the DNA TGTGCCAGCAGCGAACAGGGGACCTGGAACACTGAAGCTTTCTTT. The encoded protein is CASSEQGTWNTEAFF. This rearrangement joins TRBV9 to TRBJ1-1, with 7 bases fitting TRBD1. The CDR3 extends over 15 amino acids. Germline loops: CDR1 SGDLS, CDR2 YYNGEE. Trimming took 3 bases from V and 1 from J; bases not matched to a gene: 6.

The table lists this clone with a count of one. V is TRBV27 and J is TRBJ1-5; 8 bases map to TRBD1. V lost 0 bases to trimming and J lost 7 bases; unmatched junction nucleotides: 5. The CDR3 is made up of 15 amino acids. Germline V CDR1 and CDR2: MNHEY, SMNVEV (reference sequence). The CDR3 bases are TGTGCCAGCAGTTTATCTCAGGGGGCGAGGCAGCCCCAGCATTTT. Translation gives CASSLSQGARQPQHF.

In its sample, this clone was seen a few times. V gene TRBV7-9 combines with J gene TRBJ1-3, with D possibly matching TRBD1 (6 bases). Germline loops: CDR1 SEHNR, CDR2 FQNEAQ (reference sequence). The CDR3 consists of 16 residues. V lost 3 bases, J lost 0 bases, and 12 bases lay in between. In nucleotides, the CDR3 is TGTGCCAGCAGCTTTGGGGGCACAAACTCTGGAAACACCATATATTTT. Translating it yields CASSFGGTNSGNTIYF.

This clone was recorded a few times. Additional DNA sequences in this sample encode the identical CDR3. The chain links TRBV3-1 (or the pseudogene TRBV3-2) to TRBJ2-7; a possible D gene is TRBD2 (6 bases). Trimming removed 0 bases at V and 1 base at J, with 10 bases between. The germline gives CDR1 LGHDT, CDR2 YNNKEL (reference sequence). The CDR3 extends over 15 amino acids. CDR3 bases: TGTGCCAGCAGCCAAGAAACAAGCGGGTCCTACGAGCAGTACTTC. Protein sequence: CASSQETSGSYEQYF.

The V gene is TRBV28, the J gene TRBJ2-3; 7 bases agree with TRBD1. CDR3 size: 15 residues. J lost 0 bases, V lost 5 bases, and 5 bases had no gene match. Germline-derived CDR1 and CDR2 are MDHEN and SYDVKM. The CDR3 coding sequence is TGTGCCAGCAGTCCCTCAGGGGGTAGCACAGATACGCAGTATTTT. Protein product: CASSPSGGSTDTQYF.

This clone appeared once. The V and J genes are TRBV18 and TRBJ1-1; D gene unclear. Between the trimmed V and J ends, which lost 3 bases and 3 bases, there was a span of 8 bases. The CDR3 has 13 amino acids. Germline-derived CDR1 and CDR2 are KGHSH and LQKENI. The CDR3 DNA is TGTGCCAGCTCACCTACTCGCGACACTGAAGCTTTCTTT. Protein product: CASSPTRDTEAFF. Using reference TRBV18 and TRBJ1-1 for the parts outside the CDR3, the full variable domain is NAGVMQNPRHLVRRRGQEARLRCSPMKGHSHVYWYRQLPEEGLKFMVYLQKENIIDESGMPKERFSAEFPKEGPSILRIQQVVRGDSAAYFCASSPTRDTEAFFGQGTRLTVV.

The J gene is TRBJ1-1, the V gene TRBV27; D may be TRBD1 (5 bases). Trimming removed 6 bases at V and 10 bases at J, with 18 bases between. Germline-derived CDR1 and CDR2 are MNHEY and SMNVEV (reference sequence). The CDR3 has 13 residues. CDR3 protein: CASSPLAGRGAFF. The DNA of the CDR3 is TGTGCCAGCAGCCCTTTGGCGGGACGCGGAGCTTTCTTT.

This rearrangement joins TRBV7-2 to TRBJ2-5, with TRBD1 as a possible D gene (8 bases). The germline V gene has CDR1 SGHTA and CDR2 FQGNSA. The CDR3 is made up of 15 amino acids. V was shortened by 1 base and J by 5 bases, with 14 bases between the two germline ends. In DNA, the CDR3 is TGTGCCAGCAGCTTAGGGACAGGGAGGGGGGAGACCCAGTACTTC. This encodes CASSLGTGRGETQYF.

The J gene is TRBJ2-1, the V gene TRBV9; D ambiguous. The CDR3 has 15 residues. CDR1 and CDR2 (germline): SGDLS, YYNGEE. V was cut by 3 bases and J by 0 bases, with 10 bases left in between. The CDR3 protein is CASSGTEASYNEQFF. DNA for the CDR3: TGTGCCAGCAGCGGAACAGAAGCCTCCTACAATGAGCAGTTCTTC.

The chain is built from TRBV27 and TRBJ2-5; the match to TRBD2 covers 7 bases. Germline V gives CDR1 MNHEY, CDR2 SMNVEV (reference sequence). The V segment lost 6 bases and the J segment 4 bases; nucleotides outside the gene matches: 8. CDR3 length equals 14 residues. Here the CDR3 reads CASRKAGLRETQYF. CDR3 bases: TGTGCCAGCAGAAAAGCGGGACTACGAGAGACCCAGTACTTC.

The CDR3 DNA is TGTGCCAGCAGTCCGCCCGGGACGGGAGGTGGCTACACCTTC. Its protein product is CASSPPGTGGGYTF. This chain uses TRBV28 with TRBJ1-2; maybe TRBD1 (5 bases). Trimming removed 5 bases from V and 7 bases from J, with 17 bases in between. CDR3 length equals 14 residues. Germline CDR1 reads MDHEN; CDR2 reads SYDVKM.

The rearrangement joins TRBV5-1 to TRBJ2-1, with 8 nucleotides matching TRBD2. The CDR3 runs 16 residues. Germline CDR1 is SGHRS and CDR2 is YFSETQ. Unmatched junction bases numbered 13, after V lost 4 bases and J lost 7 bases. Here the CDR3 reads CASSREGTGGGNEQFF. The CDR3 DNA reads TGCGCCAGCAGCCGGGAGGGAACGGGAGGAGGGAATGAGCAGTTCTTC.

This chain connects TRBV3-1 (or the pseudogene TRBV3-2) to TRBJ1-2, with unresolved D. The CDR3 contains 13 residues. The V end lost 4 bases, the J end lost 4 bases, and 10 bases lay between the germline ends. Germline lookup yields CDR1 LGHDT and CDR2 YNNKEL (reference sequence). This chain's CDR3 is CASSPSGLYGYTF. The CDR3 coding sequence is TGTGCCAGCAGCCCCTCAGGACTCTATGGCTACACCTTC.

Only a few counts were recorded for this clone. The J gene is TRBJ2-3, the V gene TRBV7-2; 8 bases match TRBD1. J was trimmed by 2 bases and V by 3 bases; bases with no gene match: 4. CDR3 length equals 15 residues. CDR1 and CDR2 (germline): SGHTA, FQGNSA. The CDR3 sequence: CASSFDRGPTDTQYF. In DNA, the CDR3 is TGTGCCAGCAGCTTTGACAGGGGACCCACAGATACGCAGTATTTT.

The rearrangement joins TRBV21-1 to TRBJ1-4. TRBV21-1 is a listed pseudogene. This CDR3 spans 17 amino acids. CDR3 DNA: TGTGCCAGCAGCACCCCGGGGAGGGCCCCAGGGAATGAAAAACTGTTTTTT. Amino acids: CASSTPGRAPGNEKLFF.

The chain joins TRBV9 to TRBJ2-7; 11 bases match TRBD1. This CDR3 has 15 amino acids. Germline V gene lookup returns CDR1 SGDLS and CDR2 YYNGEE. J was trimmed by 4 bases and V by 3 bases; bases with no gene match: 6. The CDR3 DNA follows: TGTGCCAGCAGCGCCGGGACAGGGGGTATGTACGAGCAGTACTTC. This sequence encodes CASSAGTGGMYEQYF.

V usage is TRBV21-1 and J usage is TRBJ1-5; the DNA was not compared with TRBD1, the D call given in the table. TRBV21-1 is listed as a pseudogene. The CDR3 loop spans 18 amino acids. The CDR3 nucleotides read TGTGCCAGCAGCAAAGGGGAGAGAGACAGGGGGCTCTATCAGCCCCAGCATTTT. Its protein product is CASSKGERDRGLYQPQHF.

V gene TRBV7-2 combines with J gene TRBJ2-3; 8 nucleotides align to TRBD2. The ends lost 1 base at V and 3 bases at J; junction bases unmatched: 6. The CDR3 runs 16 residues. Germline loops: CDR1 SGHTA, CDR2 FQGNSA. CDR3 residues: CASSLEGGGWTDTQYF. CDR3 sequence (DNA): TGTGCCAGCAGCTTAGAGGGCGGGGGGTGGACAGATACGCAGTATTTT.